This T cell receptor (beta chain) appears in the sequencing data of a study of beta chain features in type 1 diabetes. Study results and limitations: In the patient group, naive, central memory and Treg TCRB repertoires seemed more alike than in the healthy donor group. Among patients with Type 1 diabetes, TCRB CDR3s were moderately but significantly shorter in every one of the four CD4+ subsets.

Concerning this clone: The target antigen is unknown.

Expressed TCRB transcripts were sequenced because the isolated RNA had all been reverse transcribed beforehand. Only in-frame clones appear in the TCRdb table, and some are missing; sequencing was by immunoSEQ multiplex PCR. The data contain 680,000 or so clones, around an eighth of them singletons. Germline CDR1 MGHRA, CDR2 YSYEKL. The CDR3 runs to 15 residues. The V end lost 0 bases, the J end lost 9 bases, and 15 bases lay between the germline ends. Markers CD45RO/CCR7/CD25/CD127/CD95/CD27 served to sort CD4+ naive, central memory, regulatory and stem cell-like memory cells. Sequencing was done on a sample of naive CD4+ T cells from blood. The chain carries TRBV4-1 and TRBJ1-5; perhaps TRBD1 as D (6 bases). The clonotype was recovered from a man between 18 and 35 years old with type 1 diabetes. This chain's CDR3 is CASSQEQTGSRPQHF. The DNA of the CDR3 is TGCGCCAGCAGCCAAGAGCAGACAGGTTCGCGGCCCCAGCATTTT.